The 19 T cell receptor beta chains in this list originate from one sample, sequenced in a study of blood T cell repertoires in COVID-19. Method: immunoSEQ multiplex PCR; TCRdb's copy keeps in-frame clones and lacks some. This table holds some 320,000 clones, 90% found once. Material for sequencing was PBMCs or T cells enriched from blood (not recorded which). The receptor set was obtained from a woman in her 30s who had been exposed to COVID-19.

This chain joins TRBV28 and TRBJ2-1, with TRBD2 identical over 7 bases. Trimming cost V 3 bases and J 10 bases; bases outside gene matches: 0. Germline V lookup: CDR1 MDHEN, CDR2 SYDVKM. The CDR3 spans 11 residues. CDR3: CASSLGLEQFF. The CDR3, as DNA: TGTGCCAGCAGTTTGGGACTAGAGCAGTTCTTC.

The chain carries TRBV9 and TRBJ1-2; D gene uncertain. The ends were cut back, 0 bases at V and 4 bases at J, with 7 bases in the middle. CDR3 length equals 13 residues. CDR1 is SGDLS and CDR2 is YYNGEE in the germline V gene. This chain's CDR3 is CASSVDQRYGYTF. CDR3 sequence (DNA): TGTGCCAGCAGCGTAGATCAGCGCTATGGCTACACCTTC.

The CDR3 here is CASSGPNSGNTIYF. The CDR3 coding sequence is TGTGCCAGCAGCGGCCCCAACTCTGGAAACACCATATATTTT. This chain links TRBV7-9 with TRBJ1-3; D gene unclear. Germline V lookup: CDR1 SEHNR, CDR2 FQNEAQ (reference sequence). Trimming removed 5 bases at V and 0 bases at J, with 8 bases between. The CDR3 runs to 14 residues.

DNA for the CDR3: TGCGCCAGCAGAAGTGCGGGGGGGCTCTACAATGAGCAGTTCTTC. Translated, it gives CASRSAGGLYNEQFF. The chain couples TRBV10-2 to TRBJ2-1; TRBD2 matches at 9 bases. Per the germline V gene, CDR1 is WSHSY and CDR2 is SAAADI. J gave up 3 bases and V 6 bases, and 6 bases lay outside the gene matches. There are 15 residues in the CDR3.

The CDR3, as DNA: TGCGCCAGCAGCTTGGATTCTAACTACAATGAGCAGTTCTTC. It codes for CASSLDSNYNEQFF. This sequence joins TRBV5-1 and TRBJ2-1; no clear D. V was pared by 0 bases and J by 3 bases, with 7 bases between. The germline CDR1 and CDR2 sequences are SGHRS and YFSETQ. The CDR3 contains 14 residues.

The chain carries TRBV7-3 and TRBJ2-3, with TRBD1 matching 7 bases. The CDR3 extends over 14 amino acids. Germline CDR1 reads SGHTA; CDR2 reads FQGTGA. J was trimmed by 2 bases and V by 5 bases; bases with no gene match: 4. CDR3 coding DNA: TGTGCCAGCAGCCTGGGACAGACCACAGATACGCAGTATTTT. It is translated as CASSLGQTTDTQYF.

This CDR3 reads CASSVGPGGQPQHF. CDR3 in DNA: TGTGCCAGCAGCGTAGGTCCAGGGGGACAGCCCCAGCATTTT. This rearrangement joins TRBV9 to TRBJ1-5, with 7 bases that match TRBD1. The CDR3 length is 14 residues. Trimming took 0 bases from V and 7 from J; bases not matched to a gene: 4. CDR1 is SGDLS, CDR2 YYNGEE, per germline.

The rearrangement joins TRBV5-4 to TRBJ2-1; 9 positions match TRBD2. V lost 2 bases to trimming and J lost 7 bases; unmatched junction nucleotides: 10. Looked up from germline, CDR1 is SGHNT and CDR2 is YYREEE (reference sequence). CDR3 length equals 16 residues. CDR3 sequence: CASSLLSGSLKNEQFF. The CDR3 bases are TGTGCCAGCAGCTTACTTAGCGGGAGCCTTAAGAATGAGCAGTTCTTC.

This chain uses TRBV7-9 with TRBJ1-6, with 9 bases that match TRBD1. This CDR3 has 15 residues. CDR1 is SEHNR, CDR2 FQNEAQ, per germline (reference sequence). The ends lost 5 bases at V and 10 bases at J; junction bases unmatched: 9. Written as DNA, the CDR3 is TGTGCCAGCAGCCCAACAGGGGGCCTAGGATCACCCCTCCACTTT. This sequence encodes CASSPTGGLGSPLHF.

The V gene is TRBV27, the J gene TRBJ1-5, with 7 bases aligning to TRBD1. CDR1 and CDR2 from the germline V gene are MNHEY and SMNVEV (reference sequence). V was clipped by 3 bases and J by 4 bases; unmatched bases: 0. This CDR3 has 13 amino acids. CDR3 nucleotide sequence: TGTGCCAGCAGTTTGGACAGGAATCAGCCCCAGCATTTT. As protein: CASSLDRNQPQHF.

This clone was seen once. CDR3 nucleotides: TGTGCCAGCCGACGCGCCGGACAGCAAGAGACCCAGTACTTC. As protein: CASRRAGQQETQYF. This chain joins TRBV5-7 and TRBJ2-5; possible D gene TRBD1, 6 bases. TRBV5-7 falls under the ORF class, with uncertain function. Trimming left V 7 bases short and J 2 bases short, with 15 bases between. This CDR3 contains 14 residues.

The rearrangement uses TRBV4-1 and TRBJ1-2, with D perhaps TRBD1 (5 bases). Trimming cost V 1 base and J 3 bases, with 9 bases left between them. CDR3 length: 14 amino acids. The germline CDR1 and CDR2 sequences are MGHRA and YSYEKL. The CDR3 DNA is TGCGCCAGCAGCCAAGGGGGCGGACACTATGGCTACACCTTC. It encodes CASSQGGGHYGYTF.

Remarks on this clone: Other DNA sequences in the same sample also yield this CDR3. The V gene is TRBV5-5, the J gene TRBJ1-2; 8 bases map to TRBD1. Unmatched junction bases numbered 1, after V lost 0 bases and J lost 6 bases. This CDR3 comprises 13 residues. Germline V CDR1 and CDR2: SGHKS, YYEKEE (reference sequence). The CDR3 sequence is CASSLDRGDGYTF. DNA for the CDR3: TGTGCCAGCAGCTTGGACAGGGGGGATGGCTACACCTTC.

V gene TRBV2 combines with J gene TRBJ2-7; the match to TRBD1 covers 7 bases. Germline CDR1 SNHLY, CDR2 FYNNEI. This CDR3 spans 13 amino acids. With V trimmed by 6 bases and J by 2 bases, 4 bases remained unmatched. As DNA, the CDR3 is TGTGCCAGCAGACAAGGGGGCACCTACGAGCAGTACTTC. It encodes CASRQGGTYEQYF.

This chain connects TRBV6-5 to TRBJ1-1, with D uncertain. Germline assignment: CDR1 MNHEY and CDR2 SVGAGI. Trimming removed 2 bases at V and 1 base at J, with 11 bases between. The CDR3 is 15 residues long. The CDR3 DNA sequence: TGTGCCAGCAGTTACGGTTCCTTCAGGAACACTGAAGCTTTCTTT. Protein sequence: CASSYGSFRNTEAFF.

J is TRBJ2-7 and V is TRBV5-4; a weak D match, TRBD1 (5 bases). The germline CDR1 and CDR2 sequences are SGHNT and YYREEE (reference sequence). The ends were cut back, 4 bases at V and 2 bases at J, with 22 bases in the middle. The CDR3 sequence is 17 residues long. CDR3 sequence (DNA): TGTGCCAGCAGCCGCGGAAACCCGACAGATGTCACCTACGAGCAGTACTTC. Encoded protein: CASSRGNPTDVTYEQYF.

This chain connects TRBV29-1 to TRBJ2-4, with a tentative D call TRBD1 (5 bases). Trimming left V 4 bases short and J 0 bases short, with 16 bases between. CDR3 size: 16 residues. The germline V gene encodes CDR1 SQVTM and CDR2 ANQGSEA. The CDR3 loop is CSVGGPEMGAKNIQYF. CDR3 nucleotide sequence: TGCAGCGTTGGGGGCCCGGAGATGGGAGCCAAAAACATTCAGTACTTC.

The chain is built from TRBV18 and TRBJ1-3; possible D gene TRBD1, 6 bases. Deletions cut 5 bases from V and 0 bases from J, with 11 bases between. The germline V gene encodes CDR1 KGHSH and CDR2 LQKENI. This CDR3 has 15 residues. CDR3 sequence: CASSTGPRSGNTIYF. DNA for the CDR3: TGTGCCAGCTCAACAGGGCCTCGCTCTGGAAACACCATATATTTT.

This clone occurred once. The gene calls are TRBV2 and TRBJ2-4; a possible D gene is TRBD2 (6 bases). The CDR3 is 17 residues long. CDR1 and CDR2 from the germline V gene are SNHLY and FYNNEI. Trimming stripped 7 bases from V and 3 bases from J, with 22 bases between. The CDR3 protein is CASTRKGAGPFKNIQYF. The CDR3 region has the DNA TGTGCCAGCACGAGGAAGGGAGCGGGCCCGTTCAAAAACATTCAGTACTTC.